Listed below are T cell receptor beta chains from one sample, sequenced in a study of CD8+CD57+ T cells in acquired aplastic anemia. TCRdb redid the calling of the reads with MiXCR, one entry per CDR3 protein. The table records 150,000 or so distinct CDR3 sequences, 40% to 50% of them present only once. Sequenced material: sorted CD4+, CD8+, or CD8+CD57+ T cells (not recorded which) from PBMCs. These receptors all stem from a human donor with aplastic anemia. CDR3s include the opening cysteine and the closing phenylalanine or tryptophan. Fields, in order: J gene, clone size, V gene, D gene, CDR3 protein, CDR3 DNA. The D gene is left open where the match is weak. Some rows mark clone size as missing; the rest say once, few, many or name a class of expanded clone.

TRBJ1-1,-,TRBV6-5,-,CASSFSDGGTEAFF,TGTGCCAGCAGTTTCTCTGACGGGGGCACTGAAGCTTTCTTT
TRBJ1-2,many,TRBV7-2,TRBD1,CASSSGQGAIYTF,TGTGCCAGCAGCTCGGGACAGGGGGCCATCTACACCTTC
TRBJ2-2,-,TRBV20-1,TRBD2,CSASEGSGRRGTGELFF,TGCAGTGCTAGCGAAGGGAGCGGGAGACGAGGGACCGGGGAGCTGTTTTTT
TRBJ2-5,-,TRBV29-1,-,CSVASPVRETQYF,TGCAGCGTTGCCTCCCCGGTCCGGGAGACCCAGTACTTC
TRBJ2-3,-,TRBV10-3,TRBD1,CAISSTGVDTQYF,TGTGCCATCAGCTCCACAGGGGTAGATACGCAGTATTTT
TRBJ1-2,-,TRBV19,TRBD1,CASSVRLGTALYGYTF,TGTGCCAGTAGTGTCAGATTAGGGACAGCTCTCTATGGCTACACCTTC
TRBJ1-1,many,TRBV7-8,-,CASSLEVGLEAFF,TGTGCCAGCAGCTTAGAGGTTGGTCTTGAAGCTTTCTTT
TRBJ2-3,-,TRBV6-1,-,CASSADSSSTDTQYF,TGTGCCAGCAGTGCGGACAGCTCTAGCACAGATACGCAGTATTTT
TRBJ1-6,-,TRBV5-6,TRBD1,CASSLGTGDRNSPLHF,TGTGCCAGCAGCTTGGGGACAGGGGATCGGAATTCACCCCTCCACTTT
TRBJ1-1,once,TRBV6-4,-,CASSDRGRNTEAFF,TGTGCCAGCAGTGACAGGGGGAGGAACACTGAAGCTTTCTTT
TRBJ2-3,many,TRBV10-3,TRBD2,CATTDLAASTDTQYF,TGTGCCACGACAGACCTAGCGGCGAGCACAGATACGCAGTATTTT